This TCR beta chain was recovered during a study of identical twins. The CDR3 is 16 amino acids. Trimming removed 2 bases at V and 5 bases at J, with 18 bases between. Germline-derived CDR1 and CDR2 are KGHDR and SFDVKD. Worth noting for this clonotype: The antigen is unknown.

Template switching supplied a universal primer site; unique molecular identifiers were carried on the cDNA. TCRdb reprocessed the 5' RACE reads with MiXCR, giving one entry per CDR3 protein. The table lists about 460,000 distinct CDR3 sequences, approximately 15% of them singletons. Study-level points and caveats: Weaker excess sharing between twins was seen in beta out-of-frame sequences. Clonotypes of the beta chain that were abundant in cord blood carried fewer insertions (memory repertoires showed none).

All donors were healthy, and all were Caucasian. The same specimen was also included in a second study, on yellow fever vaccine responses in identical twins.

V is TRBV24-1 and J is TRBJ2-7; TRBD1 might be the D (6 bases). This receptor was taken from a young woman in good health. Sequenced sample: CD4+ T cells sorted from blood. CDR3 sequence: CATSDSKRGYAHEQYF. The DNA for the CDR3 is TGTGCCACCAGTGATTCGAAAAGGGGGTACGCCCACGAGCAGTACTTC.